This TCR beta chain was observed in a study of vaccination and CD4 T cells after COVID-19. An Oncomine TCR Beta short-read assay was used to sequence the DNA from cultured CD4+ T cells. TCRdb ran MiXCR on the PCR reads and lists one entry per CDR3 protein. The sample holds some 21,000 distinct CDR3 sequences, around 35% seen once. Treatment specified: roughly 10-day PBMC culture with coronavirus spike peptide pools or control peptides (ViraFEST assay). This clonotype was found a few times. What it recognizes is unknown. The CDR3 runs 16 residues. The germline V gene has CDR1 MNHEY and CDR2 SVGEGT. V shed 7 bases, J shed 5 bases, and the junction held 14 bases outside the gene matches.

The rearrangement joins TRBV6-2 or TRBV6-3 to TRBJ2-5; 9 bases map to TRBD2. The sample consisted of CD4+ T cells from blood, cultured in vitro, taken before SARS-CoV-2 vaccination. This TCR was recovered from a human donor who had recovered from COVID-19. The CDR3 nucleotides read TGTGCCAGCACGGTGCCTCTGGCGGGAGGGCGTGAGACCCAGTACTTC. Translated: CASTVPLAGGRETQYF.